The clone carrying this TCR beta chain was counted between two and nine times. Using a J-beta primer mix together with a sample-barcoded 5' primer, a second PCR was run for roughly 7 to 12 cycles. TCRdb recomputed calls from the 5' RACE reads with MiXCR, one row per CDR3 protein. The sample lists about 1.1 million distinct CDR3 sequences; roughly two fifths were seen once. This record comes from a study of blood T cells in healthy people across ages. This CDR3 is built from 12 residues. V was cut by 5 bases and J by 6 bases, with 7 bases left in between. Germline CDR1 reads KGHDR; CDR2 reads SFDVKD. The source is a man aged 18 to 35 in good health. This chain joins TRBV24-1 and TRBJ1-5; D uncertain. Source material: blood. The CDR3, as DNA: TGTGCCACCAGTGTTGGTGGTCAGCCCCAGCATTTT. It encodes CATSVGGQPQHF.